Each of the 26 T cell receptor beta chains below was sequenced from the same sample in a study of early T cells in non-severe SARS-CoV-2 infection. TCRdb re-analysed the 5' RACE reads in MiXCR, keeping a single row per CDR3 protein. The sample lists about 46,000 distinct CDR3 sequences; approximately 5.1% were seen once. Material: whole blood, obtained at baseline. These receptors were taken from an adult who was a healthcare worker with PCR-confirmed SARS-CoV-2 infection or an uninfected control (not recorded which).

This clonotype was observed many times. V gene TRBV20-1 combines with J gene TRBJ2-7; D perhaps matches TRBD1 (6 bases). The germline V gene has CDR1 DFQATT and CDR2 SNEGSKA (reference sequence). Trimming pared 2 bases from V and 0 bases from J, leaving 17 bases between. The CDR3 covers 16 residues. The CDR3 here is CSARPTRTVHSYEQYF. The CDR3 DNA reads as TGCAGTGCTAGACCGACCAGGACAGTACACTCCTACGAGCAGTACTTC.

This clonotype occurred many times. The genes are TRBV19 and TRBJ1-5, with TRBD1 matching 7 bases. The junction had 7 bases not matched to a gene; V was cut back by 6 bases and J by 5 bases. The CDR3 runs to 14 residues. Germline values: CDR1 LNHDA, CDR2 SQIVND (reference sequence). The CDR3 coding sequence is TGTGCCAGTAGCCCTGGACAGGCTGATCAGCCCCAGCATTTT. Translating it yields CASSPGQADQPQHF.

This clonotype was seen repeatedly, ten times or more. The rearrangement joins TRBV10-3 to TRBJ1-2; D perhaps matches TRBD1 (5 bases). The germline gives CDR1 ENHRY, CDR2 SYGVKD. The CDR3 is 15 amino acids. Trimming shortened V by 0 bases and J by 4 bases, and 12 bases separated the two germline ends. CDR3 DNA sequence: TGTGCCATCAGTGAGTCTTTCAGACAGACCTATGGCTACACCTTC. Encoded protein: CAISESFRQTYGYTF.

About this clonotype itself: The germline gene is not matched at one end of the junction; a read error may be the cause. The CDR3 region has the DNA TGCGCCAGCAGCATCAGCGGGACCTACGAGCACTACTTC. Its protein is CASSISGTYEHYF. The V and J genes are TRBV5-1 and TRBJ2-7, with TRBD2 matching over 7 bases. Germline lookup yields CDR1 SGHRS and CDR2 YFSETQ. This CDR3 has 13 amino acids.

In its sample, this clonotype was seen many times. The chain combines TRBV7-7 with TRBJ2-7; the D gene is possibly TRBD2 (5 bases). In germline, CDR1 is SSHAT, CDR2 FNYEAQ (reference sequence). Trimming took 2 bases from V and 7 from J, leaving 12 bases between them. The length of the CDR3 is 13 residues. CDR3: CASSLIEGREQYF. For the CDR3, the DNA is TGTGCCAGCAGCTTAATAGAAGGGAGAGAGCAGTACTTC.

This clonotype was seen many times. The CDR3 region has the DNA TGTGCCAGCAGCTCTTCCGTCGTCCTAAACTACGAGCAGTACTTC. Amino acid sequence: CASSSSVVLNYEQYF. J is TRBJ2-7 and V is TRBV5-6; D is ambiguous. Germline V gives CDR1 SGHDT, CDR2 YYEEEE. Trimming took 3 bases from V and 3 from J, leaving 16 bases between them. The CDR3 length is 15 residues. The complete variable domain, with remaining parts taken from reference TRBV5-6 and TRBJ2-7, reads DAGVTQSPTHLIKTRGQQVTLRCSPKSGHDTVSWYQQALGQGPQFIFQYYEEEERQRGNFPDRFSGHQFPNYSSELNVNALLLGDSALYLCASSSSVVLNYEQYFGPGTRLTVT.

Ten or more counts support this clonotype. The chain employs TRBV6-5 and TRBJ2-6, with D possibly being TRBD1 (5 bases). The CDR3 is 16 amino acids. Germline assignment: CDR1 MNHEY and CDR2 SVGAGI. Trimming shortened V by 7 bases and J by 0 bases, and 13 bases separated the two germline ends. The CDR3 nucleotides read TGTGCCAGCATCCAAGTCGACAGCTCTGGGGCCAACGTCCTGACTTTC. It is translated as CASIQVDSSGANVLTF.

This clonotype was seen ten or more times. The V gene is TRBV5-4, the J gene TRBJ2-3, with 10 positions matching TRBD2. Germline trimming cut 4 bases from V and 2 bases from J; bases unmatched to any gene: 7. Germline CDR1 and CDR2: SGHNT and YYREEE (reference sequence). This CDR3 is 16 amino acids long. The CDR3 here is CASSPRLAGLTDTQYF. The CDR3 DNA reads TGTGCCAGCAGCCCGAGACTAGCGGGTCTCACAGATACGCAGTATTTT.

In this sample, this clonotype turned up many times. The chain employs TRBV29-1 and TRBJ2-5; D ambiguous. The CDR3 consists of 13 residues. The germline V and J ends were trimmed by 4 bases and 1 base, with 10 bases remaining between them. Germline V gene lookup returns CDR1 SQVTM and CDR2 ANQGSEA. This CDR3 reads CSVGSVAQETQYF. In DNA, the CDR3 is TGCAGCGTTGGATCAGTTGCCCAAGAGACCCAGTACTTC.

This clonotype was seen at least ten times. The CDR3: CASSWGANYGYTF. CDR3 DNA sequence: TGTGCCAGCAGTTGGGGGGCTAACTATGGCTACACCTTC. This chain links TRBV27 with TRBJ1-2; D is perhaps TRBD1 (5 bases). Trimming removed 4 bases from V and 0 bases from J, with 6 bases in between. The germline V gene encodes CDR1 MNHEY and CDR2 SMNVEV (reference sequence). This CDR3 is 13 amino acids long.

J is TRBJ2-3 and V is TRBV30; 8 positions match TRBD1. With V trimmed by 1 base and J by 0 bases, 6 bases remained unmatched. Germline V lookup: CDR1 GTSNPN, CDR2 SVGIG (reference sequence). There are 16 residues in the CDR3. The CDR3 bases are TGTGCCTGGAGTGCACAGGGGGTTACGAGCACAGATACGCAGTATTTT. Protein product: CAWSAQGVTSTDTQYF.

A few counts support this clonotype. The J gene is TRBJ2-3, the V gene TRBV11-1, with D perhaps given as TRBD1 or TRBD2 (6 bases each). This CDR3 comprises 17 residues. Trimming removed 0 bases from V and 1 base from J, with 14 bases in between. Germline CDR1 reads SGHAT; CDR2 reads FQDESV (reference sequence). CDR3 bases: TGTGCCAGCAGCTTAGCGGGACCTGGGGGGCGCACAGATACGCAGTATTTT. It encodes CASSLAGPGGRTDTQYF. Full variable domain (missing parts from reference TRBV11-1 and TRBJ2-3): EAEVAQSPRYKITEKSQAVAFWCDPISGHATLYWYRQILGQGPELLVQFQDESVVDDSQLPKDRFSAERLKGVDSTLKIQPAELGDSAMYLCASSLAGPGGRTDTQYFGPGTRLTVL.

On this clonotype itself: Being one base from a much bigger clone, this may be a read error. The rearrangement uses TRBV29-1 and TRBJ2-2, with D unclear. This CDR3 region has 12 residues. Germline-derived CDR1 and CDR2 are SQVTM and ANQGSEA. CDR3 DNA sequence: TGCGGCGTTGCACCTAACACCGGGGAGCTGTTTTTT. Its protein product is CGVAPNTGELFF.

This clonotype was seen at least ten times. V gene TRBV7-2 combines with J gene TRBJ2-1, with TRBD2 matching 11 bases. CDR1 and CDR2 (germline): SGHTA, FQGNSA. This CDR3 contains 16 residues. V was pared by 1 base and J by 6 bases, with 5 bases of the junction left unmatched. The CDR3 sequence is CASSLEGTSGPNEQFF. CDR3 coding DNA: TGTGCCAGCAGCTTAGAGGGGACTAGCGGCCCCAATGAGCAGTTCTTC.

At least ten counts were recorded for this clonotype. J is TRBJ2-5 and V is TRBV4-1; D may be TRBD1 (5 bases). V lost 0 bases to trimming and J lost 1 base, with 9 bases between them. The CDR3 loop spans 15 amino acids. CDR1 MGHRA and CDR2 YSYEKL come from the germline V gene. CDR3: CASSQDLQGQETQYF. Here the CDR3 DNA reads TGCGCCAGCAGCCAAGATCTCCAGGGCCAAGAGACCCAGTACTTC.

This clonotype was counted many times. This rearrangement joins TRBV7-2 to TRBJ2-7; no firm D call. Germline V gene lookup returns CDR1 SGHTA and CDR2 FQGNSA. V was cut by 3 bases and J by 4 bases, with 10 bases left in between. This CDR3 region has 13 residues. The CDR3 reads CASSFPQDYEQYF. DNA for the CDR3: TGTGCCAGCAGCTTCCCACAAGATTACGAGCAGTACTTC. Full variable domain (outside the CDR3, taken from reference TRBV7-2 and TRBJ2-7): GAGVSQSPSNKVTEKGKDVELRCDPISGHTALYWYRQSLGQGLEFLIYFQGNSAPDKSGLPSDRFSAERTGGSVSTLTIQRTQQEDSAVYLCASSFPQDYEQYFGPGTRLTVT.

At least ten counts were recorded for this clonotype. The V call is TRBV29-1, the J call TRBJ1-2; no firm D call. The CDR3 contains 12 residues. V dropped 4 bases and J dropped 0 bases, with 6 bases sitting between them. From germline, CDR1 is SQVTM and CDR2 ANQGSEA. The CDR3 DNA reads as TGCAGCGTTGTTGTGACTAACTATGGCTACACCTTC. This translates into CSVVVTNYGYTF.

This clonotype appeared many times. The V call is TRBV9, the J call TRBJ2-2; D might be TRBD1 (6 bases). CDR3 length: 15 amino acids. Germline assignment: CDR1 SGDLS and CDR2 YYNGEE. Trimming removed 0 bases at V and 4 bases at J, with 10 bases between. The CDR3 is CASSVGTGSTGELFF. The CDR3 region has the DNA TGTGCCAGCAGCGTAGGTACAGGGTCCACCGGGGAGCTGTTTTTT.

V is TRBV20-1 and J is TRBJ2-2, with D maybe TRBD2 (5 bases). CDR1 and CDR2 (germline): DFQATT, SNEGSKA (reference sequence). V was clipped by 3 bases and J by 3 bases, with 14 bases between them. CDR3 length: 15 amino acids. CDR3 in DNA: TGCAGTGCTAGTCAATCCGGGGTGGACACCGGGGAGCTGTTTTTT. It encodes CSASQSGVDTGELFF.

The rearrangement uses TRBV5-5 and TRBJ2-2; 8 bases are a match to TRBD1. V lost 4 bases, J lost 0 bases, and 2 bases stayed unmatched. This CDR3 region has 15 residues. CDR1 is SGHKS and CDR2 is YYEKEE in the germline V gene (reference sequence). CDR3 sequence reads: CASSPGQANTGELFF. CDR3 nucleotides: TGTGCCAGCAGCCCGGGACAGGCGAACACCGGGGAGCTGTTTTTT.

This clonotype was recorded many times. CDR3 loop: CASSEITDTQYF. CDR3 nucleotides: TGTGCCAGCAGCGAAATAACAGATACGCAGTATTTT. The rearrangement joins TRBV3-1 to TRBJ2-3; no firm D call. The CDR3 has 12 residues. V shed 5 bases and J shed 3 bases, with 6 bases lying between them. CDR1 is LGHDT and CDR2 is YNNKEL in the germline V gene (reference sequence).

This clonotype was picked up many times. The J gene is TRBJ2-1, the V gene TRBV30; no definite D call. Germline loops: CDR1 GTSNPN, CDR2 SVGIG (reference sequence). The V end lost 5 bases, the J end lost 11 bases, and 13 bases lay between the germline ends. The length of the CDR3 is 11 residues. This CDR3 reads CAWDRDAKQFF. The CDR3 bases are TGTGCCTGGGACCGAGACGCCAAGCAGTTCTTC.

This clonotype was observed at least ten times. V usage is TRBV20-1 and J usage is TRBJ1-1, with TRBD1 identical over 8 bases. V lost 5 bases and J lost 10; bases outside the gene matches: 18. Germline CDR1 reads DFQATT; CDR2 reads SNEGSKA (reference sequence). The CDR3 contains 15 residues. The CDR3 nucleotides are TGCAGTGCTCCCGAGCCCCCTCAGGGGGCGAAAGGAGCTTTCTTT. Protein product: CSAPEPPQGAKGAFF.

In its sample, this clonotype was seen many times. The V call is TRBV6-1, the J call TRBJ1-3; D not resolved. Trimming removed 1 base from V and 0 bases from J, with 10 bases in between. The CDR3 covers 16 residues. CDR1 is MNHNS and CDR2 is SASEGT in the germline V gene. The CDR3 DNA reads as TGTGCCAGCAGTGAAGTTAGGGCCCTCTCTGGAAACACCATATATTTT. This gives the protein CASSEVRALSGNTIYF.

This chain joins TRBV27 and TRBJ2-7, with D hard to call. Germline V CDR1 and CDR2: MNHEY, SMNVEV (reference sequence). The CDR3 extends over 13 amino acids. V was pared by 6 bases and J by 2 bases, with 11 bases between. CDR3 residues: CASRETAAYEQYF. The CDR3 DNA is TGTGCCAGCAGAGAGACGGCCGCCTACGAGCAGTACTTC.

Within the sample, this clonotype is medium-sized. The chain carries TRBV11-2 and TRBJ2-1; possibly TRBD1 for D (6 bases). The CDR3 sequence is 14 residues long. Germline CDR1 SGHAT, CDR2 FQNNGV. Trimming left V 4 bases short and J 11 bases short, with 18 bases between. The CDR3 DNA reads as TGTGCCAGCAGCTCGTTCAAGGGACAAGTTCAGCAGTTCTTC. It encodes CASSSFKGQVQQFF.